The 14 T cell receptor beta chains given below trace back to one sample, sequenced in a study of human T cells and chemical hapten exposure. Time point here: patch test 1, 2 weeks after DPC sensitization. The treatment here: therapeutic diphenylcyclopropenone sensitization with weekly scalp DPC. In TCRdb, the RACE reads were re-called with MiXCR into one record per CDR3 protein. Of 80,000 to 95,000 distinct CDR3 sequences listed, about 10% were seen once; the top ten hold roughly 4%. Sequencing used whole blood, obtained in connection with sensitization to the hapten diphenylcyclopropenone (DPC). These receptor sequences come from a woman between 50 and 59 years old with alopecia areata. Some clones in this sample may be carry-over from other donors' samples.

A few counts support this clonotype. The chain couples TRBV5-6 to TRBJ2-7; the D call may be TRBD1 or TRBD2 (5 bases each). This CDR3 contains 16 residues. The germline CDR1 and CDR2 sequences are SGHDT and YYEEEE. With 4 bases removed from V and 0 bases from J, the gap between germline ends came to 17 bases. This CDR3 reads CASSAGRRTSSYEQYF. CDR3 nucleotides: TGTGCCAGCAGCGCAGGGAGAAGGACAAGCTCCTACGAGCAGTACTTC.

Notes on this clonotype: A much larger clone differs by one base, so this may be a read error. The CDR3 DNA sequence: TGTGCCACCAGTGAAGCAAGGGAGCTGTTTTTT. Translating it yields CATSEARELFF. The J gene is TRBJ2-2, the V gene TRBV24-1, with no clear D. V lost 4 bases to trimming and J lost 9 bases, with 5 bases between them. The CDR3 spans 11 residues. Germline assignment: CDR1 KGHDR and CDR2 SFDVKD.

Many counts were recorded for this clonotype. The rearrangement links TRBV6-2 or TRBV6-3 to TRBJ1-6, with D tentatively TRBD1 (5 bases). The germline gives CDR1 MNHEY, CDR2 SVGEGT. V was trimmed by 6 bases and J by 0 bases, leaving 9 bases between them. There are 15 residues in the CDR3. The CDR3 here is CASSHRSSYNSPLHF. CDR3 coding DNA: TGTGCCAGCAGCCACAGGAGCTCCTATAATTCACCCCTCCACTTT.

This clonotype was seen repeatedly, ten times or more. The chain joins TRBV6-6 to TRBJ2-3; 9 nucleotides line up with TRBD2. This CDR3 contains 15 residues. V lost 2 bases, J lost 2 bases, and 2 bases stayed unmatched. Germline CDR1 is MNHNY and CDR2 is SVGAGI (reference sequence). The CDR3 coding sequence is TGTGCCAGCAGTTACCCTAGCGGGGTCACAGATACGCAGTATTTT. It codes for CASSYPSGVTDTQYF.

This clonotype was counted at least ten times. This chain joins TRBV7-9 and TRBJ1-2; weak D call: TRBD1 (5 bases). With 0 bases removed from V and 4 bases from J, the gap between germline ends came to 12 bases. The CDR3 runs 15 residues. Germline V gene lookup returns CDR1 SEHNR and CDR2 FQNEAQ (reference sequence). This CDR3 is CASSLAQGPVYGYTF. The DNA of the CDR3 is TGTGCCAGCAGCTTAGCGCAGGGTCCCGTCTATGGCTACACCTTC. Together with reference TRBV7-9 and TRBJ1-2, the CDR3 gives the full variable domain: DTGVSQNPRHKITKRGQNVTFRCDPISEHNRLYWYRQTLGQGPEFLTYFQNEAQLEKSRLLSDRFSAERPKGSFSTLEIQRTEQGDSAMYLCASSLAQGPVYGYTFGSGTRLTVV.

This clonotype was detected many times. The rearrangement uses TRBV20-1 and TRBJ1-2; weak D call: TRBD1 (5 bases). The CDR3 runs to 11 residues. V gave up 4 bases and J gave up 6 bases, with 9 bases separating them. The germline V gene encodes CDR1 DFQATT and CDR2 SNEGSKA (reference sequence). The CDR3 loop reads CSAKQGNGYTF. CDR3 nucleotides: TGCAGTGCTAAGCAGGGAAATGGCTACACCTTC.

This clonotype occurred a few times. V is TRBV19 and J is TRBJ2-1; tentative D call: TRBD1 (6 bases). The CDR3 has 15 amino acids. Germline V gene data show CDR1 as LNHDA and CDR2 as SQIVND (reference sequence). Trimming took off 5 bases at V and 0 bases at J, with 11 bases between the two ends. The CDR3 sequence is CASSPRTVSYNEQFF. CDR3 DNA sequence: TGTGCCAGTAGTCCCCGGACAGTCTCCTACAATGAGCAGTTCTTC.

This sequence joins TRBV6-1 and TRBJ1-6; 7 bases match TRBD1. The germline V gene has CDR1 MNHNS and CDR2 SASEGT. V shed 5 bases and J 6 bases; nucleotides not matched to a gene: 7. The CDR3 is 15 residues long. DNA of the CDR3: TGTGCCAGCAGTTACACAGGGGAAAGTAATTCACCCCTCCACTTT. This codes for CASSYTGESNSPLHF.

In DNA, the CDR3 is TGTGCCAGCAGTCCCACTAGCGGGAGGAGGAATGAGCAGTTCTTC. Protein: CASSPTSGRRNEQFF. The genes are TRBV28 and TRBJ2-1; 12 positions match TRBD2. The CDR3 extends over 15 amino acids. The J segment lost 7 bases and the V segment lost 5 bases, leaving 6 bases of the junction unmatched. CDR1 and CDR2 from the germline V gene are MDHEN and SYDVKM.

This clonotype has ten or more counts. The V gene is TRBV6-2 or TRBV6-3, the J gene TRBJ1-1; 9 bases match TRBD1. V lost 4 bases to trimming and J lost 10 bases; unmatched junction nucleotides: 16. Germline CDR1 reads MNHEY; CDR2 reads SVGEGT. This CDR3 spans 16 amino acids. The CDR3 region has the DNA TGTGCCAGCAGTTCCCAGAGCGCGACAGGGGGAGGACGAGCTTTCTTT. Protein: CASSSQSATGGGRAFF.

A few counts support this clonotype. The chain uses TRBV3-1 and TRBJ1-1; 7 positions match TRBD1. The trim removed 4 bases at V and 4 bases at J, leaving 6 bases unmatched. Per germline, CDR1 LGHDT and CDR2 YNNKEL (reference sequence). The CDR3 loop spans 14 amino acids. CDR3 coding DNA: TGTGCCAGCAGCCCTAACAGGGGTCTCACTGAAGCTTTCTTT. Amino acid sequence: CASSPNRGLTEAFF.

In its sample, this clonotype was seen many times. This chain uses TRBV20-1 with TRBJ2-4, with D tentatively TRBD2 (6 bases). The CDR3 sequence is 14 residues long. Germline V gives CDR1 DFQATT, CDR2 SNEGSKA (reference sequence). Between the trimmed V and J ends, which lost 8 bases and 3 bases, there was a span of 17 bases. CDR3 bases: TGCAGTTACTTGGGGGGAGCGGACAAAAACATTCAGTACTTC. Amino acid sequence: CSYLGGADKNIQYF.

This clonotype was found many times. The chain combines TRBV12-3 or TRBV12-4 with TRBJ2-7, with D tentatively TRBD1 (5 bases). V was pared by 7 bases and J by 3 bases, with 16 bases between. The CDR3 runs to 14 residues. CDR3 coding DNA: TGTGCCAGCACCCAGGGTAGGAGTAGCTACGAGCAGTACTTC. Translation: CASTQGRSSYEQYF.

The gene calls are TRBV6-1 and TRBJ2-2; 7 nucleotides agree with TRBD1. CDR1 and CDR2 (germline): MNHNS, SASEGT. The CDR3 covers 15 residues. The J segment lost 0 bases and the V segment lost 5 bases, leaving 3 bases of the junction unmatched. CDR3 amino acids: CASSNTGANTGELFF. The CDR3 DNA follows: TGTGCCAGCAGTAACACAGGGGCGAACACCGGGGAGCTGTTTTTT.